This T cell receptor beta chain was identified during a study of blood T cells in healthy people across ages. This clonotype occurred many times. Alongside a J-beta primer mix, a sample-barcoded 5' primer served in a second PCR lasting about 7 to 11 cycles. TCRdb re-called the 5' RACE reads with MiXCR, one entry per CDR3 protein. The profile shows about 1.6 million distinct CDR3 sequences, roughly 32% of them singletons. This receptor was identified in a woman aged 30 to 39 in good health. The sample comprised blood.

CDR3 amino acids: CASSPGVETQYF. In nucleotides, the CDR3 is TGTGCCAGCAGTCCAGGGGTTGAGACCCAGTACTTC. V gene TRBV27 combines with J gene TRBJ2-5; tentative D call: TRBD1 (6 bases). The V and J ends lost 5 bases and 5 bases respectively, with 9 bases between them. From germline, CDR1 is MNHEY and CDR2 SMNVEV (reference sequence). The CDR3 sequence is 12 residues long.